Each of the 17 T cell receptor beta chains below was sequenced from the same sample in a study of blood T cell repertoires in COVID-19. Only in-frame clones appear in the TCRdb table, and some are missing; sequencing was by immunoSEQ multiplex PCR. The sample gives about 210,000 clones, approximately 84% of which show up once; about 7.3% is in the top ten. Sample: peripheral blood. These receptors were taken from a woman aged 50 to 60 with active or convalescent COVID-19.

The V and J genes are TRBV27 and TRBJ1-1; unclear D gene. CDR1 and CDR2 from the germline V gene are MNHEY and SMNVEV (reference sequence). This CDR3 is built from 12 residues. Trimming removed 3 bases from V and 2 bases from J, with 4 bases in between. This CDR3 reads CASSFYNTEAFF. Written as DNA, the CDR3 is TGTGCCAGCAGTTTCTATAACACTGAAGCTTTCTTT.

CDR3 protein: CASSLEAYNEQFF. CDR3 in DNA: TGTGCCAGCAGTTTGGAGGCTTACAATGAGCAGTTCTTC. V gene TRBV12-3 or TRBV12-4 combines with J gene TRBJ2-1, with D possibly being TRBD2 (5 bases). The CDR3 loop spans 13 amino acids. The V gene lost 3 bases and the J gene lost 4 bases, with 7 bases spanning the gap.

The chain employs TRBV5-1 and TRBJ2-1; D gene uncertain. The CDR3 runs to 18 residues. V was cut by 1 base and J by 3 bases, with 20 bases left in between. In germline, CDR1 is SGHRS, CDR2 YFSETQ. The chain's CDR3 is CASSLIPPSAVGYNEQFF. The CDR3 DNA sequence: TGCGCCAGCAGCTTGATCCCCCCCAGCGCCGTGGGCTACAATGAGCAGTTCTTC. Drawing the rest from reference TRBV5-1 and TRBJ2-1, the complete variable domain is KAGVTQTPRYLIKTRGQQVTLSCSPISGHRSVSWYQQTPGQGLQFLFEYFSETQRNKGNFPGRFSGRQFSNSRSEMNVSTLELGDSALYLCASSLIPPSAVGYNEQFFGPGTRLTVL.

In nucleotides, the CDR3 is TGTGCCAGTAGTATTAGTGCGGGATCCAATGAGCAGTTCTTC. It translates to CASSISAGSNEQFF. This rearrangement joins TRBV19 to TRBJ2-1; D may be TRBD2 (6 bases). Germline lookup yields CDR1 LNHDA and CDR2 SQIVND (reference sequence). The V and J ends lost 3 bases and 6 bases respectively, with 12 bases between them. This CDR3 is 14 amino acids long.

The CDR3 here is CASSPSGLRTGELFF. The CDR3 DNA follows: TGTGCCAGCTCACCAAGCGGGTTGAGAACCGGGGAGCTGTTTTTT. The chain carries TRBV18 and TRBJ2-2; tentative D call: TRBD2 (6 bases). The V gene's germline CDR1 is KGHSH and CDR2 LQKENI. V lost 2 bases and J 5 bases, leaving 12 bases between the germline ends. This CDR3 comprises 15 residues. Full variable domain (outside the CDR3, taken from reference TRBV18 and TRBJ2-2): NAGVMQNPRHLVRRRGQEARLRCSPMKGHSHVYWYRQLPEEGLKFMVYLQKENIIDESGMPKERFSAEFPKEGPSILRIQQVVRGDSAAYFCASSPSGLRTGELFFGEGSRLTVL.

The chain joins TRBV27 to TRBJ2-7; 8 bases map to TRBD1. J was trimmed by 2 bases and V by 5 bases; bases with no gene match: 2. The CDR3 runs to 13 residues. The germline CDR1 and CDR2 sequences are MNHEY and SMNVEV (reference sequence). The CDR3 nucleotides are TGTGCCAGCAGTGACAGGGGTACCTACGAGCAGTACTTC. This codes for CASSDRGTYEQYF.

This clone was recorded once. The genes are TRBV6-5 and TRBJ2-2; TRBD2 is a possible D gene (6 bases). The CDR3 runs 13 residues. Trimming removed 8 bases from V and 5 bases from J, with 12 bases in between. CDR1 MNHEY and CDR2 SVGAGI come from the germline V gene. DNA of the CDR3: TGTGCCAGCCACGGGAGACCTACCGGGGAGCTGTTTTTT. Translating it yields CASHGRPTGELFF.

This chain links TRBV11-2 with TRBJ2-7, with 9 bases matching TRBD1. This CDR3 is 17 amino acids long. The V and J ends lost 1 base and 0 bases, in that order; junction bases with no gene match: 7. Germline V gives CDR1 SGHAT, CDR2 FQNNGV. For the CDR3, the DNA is TGTGCCAGCAGCTTAGGCGCGGGACAGGGTAGCTCCTACGAGCAGTACGTC. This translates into CASSLGAGQGSSYEQYV.

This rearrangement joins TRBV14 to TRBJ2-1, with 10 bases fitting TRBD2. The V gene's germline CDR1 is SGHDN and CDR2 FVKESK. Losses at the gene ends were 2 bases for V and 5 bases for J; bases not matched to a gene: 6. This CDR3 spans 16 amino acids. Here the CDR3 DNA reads TGTGCCAGCAGCCAACCCGCGGGACTAGCGCACAATGAGCAGTTCTTC. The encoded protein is CASSQPAGLAHNEQFF.

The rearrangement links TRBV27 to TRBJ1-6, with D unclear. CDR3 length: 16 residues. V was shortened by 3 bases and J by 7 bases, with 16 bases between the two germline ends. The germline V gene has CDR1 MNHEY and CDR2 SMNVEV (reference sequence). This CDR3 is CASSFVRGGRNSPLHF. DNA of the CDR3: TGTGCCAGCAGTTTCGTCCGGGGTGGTCGGAATTCACCCCTCCACTTT.

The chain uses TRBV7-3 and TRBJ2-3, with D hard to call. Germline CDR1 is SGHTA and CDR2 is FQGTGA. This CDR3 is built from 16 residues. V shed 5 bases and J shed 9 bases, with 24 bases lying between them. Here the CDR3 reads CASSPRGVTSGSTQYF. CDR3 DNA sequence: TGTGCCAGCAGCCCCAGAGGTGTGACCTCCGGGTCCACGCAGTATTTT. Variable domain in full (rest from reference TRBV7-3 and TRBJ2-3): GAGVSQTPSNKVTEKGKYVELRCDPISGHTALYWYRQSLGQGPEFLIYFQGTGAADDSGLPNDRFFAVRPEGSVSTLKIQRTERGDSAVYLCASSPRGVTSGSTQYFGPGTRLTVL.

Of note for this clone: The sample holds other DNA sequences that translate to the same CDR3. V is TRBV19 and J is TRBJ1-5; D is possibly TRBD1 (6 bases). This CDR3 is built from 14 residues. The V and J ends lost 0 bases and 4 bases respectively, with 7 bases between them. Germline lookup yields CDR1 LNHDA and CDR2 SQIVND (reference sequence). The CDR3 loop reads CASSIDRGNQPQHF. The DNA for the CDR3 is TGTGCCAGTAGTATAGACAGGGGAAATCAGCCCCAGCATTTT.

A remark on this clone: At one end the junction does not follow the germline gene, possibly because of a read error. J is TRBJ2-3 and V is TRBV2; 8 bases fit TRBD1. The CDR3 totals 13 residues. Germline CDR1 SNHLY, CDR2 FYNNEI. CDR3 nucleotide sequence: TGTGCCAGCATCGCAGGGGGCACAAATACGCAGTATTTT. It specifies CASIAGGTNTQYF.

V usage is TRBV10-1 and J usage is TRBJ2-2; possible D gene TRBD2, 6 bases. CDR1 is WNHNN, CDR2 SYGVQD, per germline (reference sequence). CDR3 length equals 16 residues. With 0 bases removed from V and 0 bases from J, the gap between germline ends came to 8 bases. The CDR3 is CASSESRDSNTGELFF. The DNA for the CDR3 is TGCGCCAGCAGTGAGTCGAGGGACTCGAACACCGGGGAGCTGTTTTTT.

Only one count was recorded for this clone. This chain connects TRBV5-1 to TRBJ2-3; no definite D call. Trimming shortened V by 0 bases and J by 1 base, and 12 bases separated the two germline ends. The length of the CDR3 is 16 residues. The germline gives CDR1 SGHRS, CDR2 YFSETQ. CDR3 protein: CASSLEAAQGTDTQYF. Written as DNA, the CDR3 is TGCGCCAGCAGCTTGGAGGCTGCTCAGGGCACAGATACGCAGTATTTT. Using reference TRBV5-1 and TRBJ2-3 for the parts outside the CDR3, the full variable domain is KAGVTQTPRYLIKTRGQQVTLSCSPISGHRSVSWYQQTPGQGLQFLFEYFSETQRNKGNFPGRFSGRQFSNSRSEMNVSTLELGDSALYLCASSLEAAQGTDTQYFGPGTRLTVL.

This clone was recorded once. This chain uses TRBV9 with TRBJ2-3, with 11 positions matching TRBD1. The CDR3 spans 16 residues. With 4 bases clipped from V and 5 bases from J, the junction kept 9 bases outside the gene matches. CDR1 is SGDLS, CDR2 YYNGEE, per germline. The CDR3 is CASSSQGQGAKDTQYF. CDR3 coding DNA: TGTGCCAGCAGCTCCCAAGGACAGGGGGCAAAAGATACGCAGTATTTT.

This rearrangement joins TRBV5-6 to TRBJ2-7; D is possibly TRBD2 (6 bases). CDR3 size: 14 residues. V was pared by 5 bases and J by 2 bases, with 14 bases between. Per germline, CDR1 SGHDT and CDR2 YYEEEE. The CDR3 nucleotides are TGTGCCAGCAGTTGGGGGACGGGGGCCTACGAGCAGTACTTC. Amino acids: CASSWGTGAYEQYF.